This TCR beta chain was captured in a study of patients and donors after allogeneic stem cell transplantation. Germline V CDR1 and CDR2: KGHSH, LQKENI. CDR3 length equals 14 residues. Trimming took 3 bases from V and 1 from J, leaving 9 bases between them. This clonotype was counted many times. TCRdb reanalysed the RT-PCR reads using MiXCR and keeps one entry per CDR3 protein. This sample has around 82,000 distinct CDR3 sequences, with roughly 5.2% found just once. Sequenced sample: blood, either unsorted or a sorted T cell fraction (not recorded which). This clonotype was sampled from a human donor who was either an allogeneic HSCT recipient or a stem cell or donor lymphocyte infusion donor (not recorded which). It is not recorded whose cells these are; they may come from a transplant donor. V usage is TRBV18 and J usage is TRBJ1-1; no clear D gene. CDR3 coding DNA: TGTGCCAGCTCACCGCTACAGAAGAACACTGAAGCTTTCTTT. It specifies CASSPLQKNTEAFF.